The 11 T cell receptor beta chains below were found in one sample sequenced in a study. TCRdb analysed the RT-PCR reads with MiXCR anew, one entry per CDR3 protein. The sample yields almost 700,000 distinct CDR3 sequences, more than 13% seen once. Sequenced material: memory CD4+ T cells from blood. All receptors come from a female donor in good health, serving as a healthy control.

The chain links TRBV27 to TRBJ2-2; 9 positions match TRBD1. The V segment lost 5 bases and the J segment 5 bases; nucleotides outside the gene matches: 3. This CDR3 comprises 14 residues. The V gene's germline CDR1 is MNHEY and CDR2 SMNVEV (reference sequence). CDR3 loop: CASSRTGVTGELFF. CDR3 DNA sequence: TGTGCCAGCAGTCGGACAGGGGTAACCGGGGAGCTGTTTTTT.

The V gene is TRBV20-1, the J gene TRBJ2-3, with 8 positions matching TRBD2. In germline, CDR1 is DFQATT, CDR2 SNEGSKA (reference sequence). The trim removed 5 bases at V and 4 bases at J, leaving 11 bases unmatched. The CDR3 contains 15 residues. CDR3 coding DNA: TGCAGTGCTTCCCCGGGCAGCGGGAGCCCAGATACGCAGTATTTT. Its protein product is CSASPGSGSPDTQYF.

This clonotype was detected a few times. V is TRBV6-1 and J is TRBJ2-2, with D unresolved. Trimming removed 3 bases at V and 4 bases at J, with 12 bases between. Germline values: CDR1 MNHNS, CDR2 SASEGT. The CDR3 is 15 amino acids. This chain's CDR3 is CASSDALTSTGELFF. The CDR3 nucleotides read TGTGCCAGCAGTGACGCGTTAACGAGCACCGGGGAGCTGTTTTTT.

In this sample, this clonotype turned up many times. This CDR3 is CASRTTSGSKEQYF. The CDR3, as DNA: TGTGCCAGCAGGACGACTAGCGGGAGTAAGGAGCAGTACTTC. The chain combines TRBV6-2 or TRBV6-3 with TRBJ2-7; 12 bases match TRBD2. The V gene's germline CDR1 is MNHEY and CDR2 SVGEGT. The CDR3 consists of 14 residues. With 6 bases clipped from V and 7 bases from J, the junction kept 7 bases outside the gene matches.

The chain joins TRBV12-3 or TRBV12-4 to TRBJ2-1; no reliable D call. The germline V and J ends were trimmed by 6 bases and 9 bases, with 9 bases remaining between them. The CDR3 contains 11 residues. This CDR3 is CASRLGIEQFF. The CDR3 DNA follows: TGTGCCAGCAGGCTTGGGATTGAGCAGTTCTTC.

The V call is TRBV6-2 or TRBV6-3, the J call TRBJ2-2; no firm D call. The germline CDR1 and CDR2 sequences are MNHEY and SVGEGT. V was pared by 7 bases and J by 0 bases, with 9 bases between. The CDR3 runs 14 residues. The CDR3 spells CASNPTPNTGELFF. In nucleotides, the CDR3 is TGTGCCAGCAACCCGACTCCGAACACCGGGGAGCTGTTTTTT.

This chain uses TRBV3-1 with TRBJ1-1, with a tentative D call TRBD1 (5 bases). Looked up from germline, CDR1 is LGHDT and CDR2 is YNNKEL (reference sequence). The CDR3 covers 12 residues. The V end lost 6 bases, the J end lost 7 bases, and 12 bases lay between the germline ends. This chain's CDR3 is CASSPQGDEAFF. DNA for the CDR3: TGTGCCAGCAGTCCGCAGGGTGATGAAGCTTTCTTT. Full variable domain (missing parts from reference TRBV3-1 and TRBJ1-1): DTAVSQTPKYLVTQMGNDKSIKCEQNLGHDTMYWYKQDSKKFLKIMFSYNNKELIINETVPNRFSPKSPDKAHLNLHINSLELGDSAVYFCASSPQGDEAFFGQGTRLTVV.

The J gene is TRBJ1-5, the V gene TRBV18, with 9 positions matching TRBD1. This CDR3 contains 16 residues. Trimming at V came to 2 bases and at J to 3 bases, leaving 5 bases not matched to a gene. CDR1 KGHSH and CDR2 LQKENI come from the germline V gene. CDR3 residues: CASSPSTGGNNQPQHF. The CDR3 DNA reads as TGTGCCAGCTCACCATCGACAGGGGGAAACAATCAGCCCCAGCATTTT.

This clonotype was seen a few times. The V call is TRBV6-5, the J call TRBJ2-7, with 11 nucleotides matching TRBD1. Germline trimming cut 2 bases from V and 6 bases from J; bases unmatched to any gene: 6. The CDR3 is made up of 15 amino acids. Germline V gives CDR1 MNHEY, CDR2 SVGAGI. The CDR3: CASSYGTGGLSEQYF. As DNA, the CDR3 is TGTGCCAGCAGTTACGGGACAGGGGGTTTGAGCGAGCAGTACTTC.

This clonotype was found a few times. V is TRBV20-1 and J is TRBJ2-7, with D unclear. CDR1 and CDR2 from the germline V gene are DFQATT and SNEGSKA (reference sequence). The CDR3 loop spans 14 amino acids. The V gene lost 8 bases and the J gene lost 3 bases, with 20 bases spanning the gap. Here the CDR3 reads CSPYQEGRSYEQYF. Written as DNA, the CDR3 is TGCAGTCCGTACCAGGAAGGGCGGAGCTACGAGCAGTACTTC.

This clonotype turned up a few times. The genes are TRBV27 and TRBJ2-2; D possibly corresponds to TRBD2 (5 bases). CDR1 is MNHEY and CDR2 is SMNVEV in the germline V gene (reference sequence). Trimming removed 4 bases at V and 7 bases at J, with 10 bases between. The CDR3 has 13 residues. CDR3 DNA: TGTGCCAGCAGTTCCGGAGGACGCGGGGAGCTGTTTTTT. Residues: CASSSGGRGELFF.